These T cell receptor beta chains were read from a single sample in a study of T-cell memory formation after mild COVID-19. Via MiXCR, TCRdb re-called the 5' RACE reads, giving one row per CDR3 protein. The sample has some 350,000 distinct CDR3 sequences; approximately 16% are singletons. Sequenced material: PBMCs or a T cell subset sorted from them (not recorded which). The receptors shown here come from a young man who had mild COVID-19 (a few samples of this study predate the infection). Cell type and time point are not known. The CDR3 runs from the conserved cysteine through the conserved F or W. The order of the fields is V gene, J gene, clone size, D gene, CDR3 DNA, CDR3 protein. The D gene is left open where the match is weak. Where a row states a size, it is once, few, many or the class of an expanded clone; other rows omit it.

v_gene: TRBV20-1; j_gene: TRBJ2-3; abundance: many; d_gene: TRBD2; CDR3nt: TGCAGTGCTAGAGTTAGCGGGGGATTAGTAGATACGCAGTATTTT; CDR3aa: CSARVSGGLVDTQYF
v_gene: TRBV10-2; j_gene: TRBJ2-5; abundance: NA; d_gene: NA; CDR3nt: TGCGCCACAGGAGGGGGCCGGGAGACCCAGTACTTC; CDR3aa: CATGGGRETQYF
v_gene: TRBV7-8; j_gene: TRBJ2-1; abundance: NA; d_gene: TRBD2; CDR3nt: TGTGCCAGCAGTGCCGGGACTATTTTCTACAATGAGCAGTTCTTC; CDR3aa: CASSAGTIFYNEQFF
v_gene: TRBV24-1; j_gene: TRBJ2-5; abundance: few; d_gene: NA; CDR3nt: TGTGCCACCAGTGATGCAGGGCAAGAGACCCAGTACTTC; CDR3aa: CATSDAGQETQYF
v_gene: TRBV4-2; j_gene: TRBJ2-1; abundance: few; d_gene: NA; CDR3nt: TGTGCCAGCAGCCCCCGACCCCCCTTGTCTCTTTACAATGAGCAGTTCTTC; CDR3aa: CASSPRPPLSLYNEQFF
v_gene: TRBV4-3; j_gene: TRBJ2-1; abundance: NA; d_gene: NA; CDR3nt: TGCGCCAGCAGCCAACCCCCGGTGGGTGAGCAGTTCTTC; CDR3aa: CASSQPPVGEQFF
v_gene: TRBV16; j_gene: TRBJ2-4; abundance: NA; d_gene: NA; CDR3nt: TGTGCCAGCAGCCAATCAGGTCAAGCCAAAAACATTCAGTACTTC; CDR3aa: CASSQSGQAKNIQYF
v_gene: TRBV25-1; j_gene: TRBJ2-3; abundance: NA; d_gene: NA; CDR3nt: TGTGCCAGCAGTGAATATAGTTCTGATACGCAGTATTTT; CDR3aa: CASSEYSSDTQYF
v_gene: TRBV5-1; j_gene: TRBJ2-6; abundance: few; d_gene: TRBD1; CDR3nt: TGCGCCAGCAGCTGGACAGGGAGCGGGGCCAACGTCCTGACTTTC; CDR3aa: CASSWTGSGANVLTF
v_gene: TRBV29-1; j_gene: TRBJ2-5; abundance: NA; d_gene: NA; CDR3nt: TGCAGCGTGGGAGCAGACGAAGAGACCCAGTACTTC; CDR3aa: CSVGADEETQYF
v_gene: TRBV20-1; j_gene: TRBJ2-5; abundance: NA; d_gene: TRBD2; CDR3nt: TGCAGTGCTAGTCGAGCGGGGCTAAGGGAGACCCAGTACTTC; CDR3aa: CSASRAGLRETQYF
v_gene: TRBV4-1; j_gene: TRBJ2-2; abundance: NA; d_gene: TRBD2; CDR3nt: TGCGCCAGCAGATTCTGGGATTCCCATAGCGGGGGGATCACCGGGGAGCTGTTTTTT; CDR3aa: CASRFWDSHSGGITGELFF
v_gene: TRBV12-3/TRBV12-4; j_gene: TRBJ1-1; abundance: NA; d_gene: NA; CDR3nt: TGTGCCAGCAGCCCCCAAGTAGCTTTCTTT; CDR3aa: CASSPQVAFF
v_gene: TRBV20-1; j_gene: TRBJ2-5; abundance: few; d_gene: NA; CDR3nt: TGCAGTGCTAGAGCCCCTCTAGGGAGTGTGGAGACCCAGTACTTC; CDR3aa: CSARAPLGSVETQYF
v_gene: TRBV12-5; j_gene: TRBJ1-1; abundance: NA; d_gene: NA; CDR3nt: TGTGCTAGTCGTTGGGGCGATGGTGAAGCTTTCTTT; CDR3aa: CASRWGDGEAFF
v_gene: TRBV18; j_gene: TRBJ2-4; abundance: NA; d_gene: NA; CDR3nt: TGTGCCAGCTCACCAACGCTGGCAGCCAAAAACATTCAGTACTTC; CDR3aa: CASSPTLAAKNIQYF
v_gene: TRBV12-3/TRBV12-4; j_gene: TRBJ2-1; abundance: few; d_gene: NA; CDR3nt: TGTGCCAGCATTGATGGCCGCAGTGAGCAGTTCTTC; CDR3aa: CASIDGRSEQFF
v_gene: TRBV7-9; j_gene: TRBJ2-1; abundance: many; d_gene: NA; CDR3nt: TGTGCCAGCAGCTTAGCAGTTGGGTTCTACAATGAGCAGTTCTTC; CDR3aa: CASSLAVGFYNEQFF
v_gene: TRBV9; j_gene: TRBJ2-3; abundance: NA; d_gene: NA; CDR3nt: TGTGCCAGCAGCGTAGTGGGGGGGGCCACAGATACGCAGTATTTT; CDR3aa: CASSVVGGATDTQYF
v_gene: TRBV20-1; j_gene: TRBJ1-2; abundance: NA; d_gene: NA; CDR3nt: TGCAGTGCTAGTCTCGGCCAAGATGGCTACACCTTC; CDR3aa: CSASLGQDGYTF
v_gene: TRBV12-3/TRBV12-4; j_gene: TRBJ1-4; abundance: NA; d_gene: NA; CDR3nt: TGTGCCAGCAGTAGGATGGGCTCAATAGAAAAACTGTTTTTT; CDR3aa: CASSRMGSIEKLFF
v_gene: TRBV7-8; j_gene: TRBJ2-3; abundance: many; d_gene: TRBD2; CDR3nt: TGTGCCAGCAGCGCTGAGCTAGCGGCGGATCTCCCAGATACGCAGTATTTT; CDR3aa: CASSAELAADLPDTQYF
v_gene: TRBV6-5; j_gene: TRBJ1-1; abundance: NA; d_gene: NA; CDR3nt: TGTGCCAGCAGTTACTCTACCACAGGGTTCACTGAAGCTTTCTTT; CDR3aa: CASSYSTTGFTEAFF
v_gene: TRBV4-1; j_gene: TRBJ1-1; abundance: NA; d_gene: NA; CDR3nt: TGCGCCAGCAGCCAAATTAAAACAGGAAACACTGAAGCTTTCTTT; CDR3aa: CASSQIKTGNTEAFF
v_gene: TRBV4-3; j_gene: TRBJ2-5; abundance: NA; d_gene: NA; CDR3nt: TGCGCCAGCAGCCCAGAGGTAGCGGTATTAGAGACCCAGTACTTC; CDR3aa: CASSPEVAVLETQYF
v_gene: TRBV7-2; j_gene: TRBJ2-7; abundance: few; d_gene: NA; CDR3nt: TGTGCCAGCACACGAAGGGCGGAGAACTACGAGCAGTACTTC; CDR3aa: CASTRRAENYEQYF
v_gene: TRBV5-6; j_gene: TRBJ1-4; abundance: few; d_gene: NA; CDR3nt: TGTGCCAGCAGCTTGAACTTTGAAAAACTGTTTTTT; CDR3aa: CASSLNFEKLFF
v_gene: TRBV6-5; j_gene: TRBJ1-6; abundance: few; d_gene: NA; CDR3nt: TGTGCCAGCAGTTACTCGTTGGGCAGGGTTAATTCACCCCTCCACTTT; CDR3aa: CASSYSLGRVNSPLHF
v_gene: TRBV25-1; j_gene: TRBJ2-7; abundance: NA; d_gene: NA; CDR3nt: TGTGCCAGCAGTGAAGTGGCGACAGGCCGATACGAGCAGTACTTC; CDR3aa: CASSEVATGRYEQYF
v_gene: TRBV6-6; j_gene: TRBJ2-1; abundance: NA; d_gene: TRBD2; CDR3nt: TGTGCCCTCTGGAGAGCGGGGACGTACAATGAGCAGTTCTTC; CDR3aa: CALWRAGTYNEQFF
v_gene: TRBV2; j_gene: TRBJ2-1; abundance: NA; d_gene: NA; CDR3nt: TGTGCCAGCAGTGATTGGGCTCCACCGGCTGAGCAGTTCTTC; CDR3aa: CASSDWAPPAEQFF
v_gene: TRBV20-1; j_gene: TRBJ2-2; abundance: few; d_gene: NA; CDR3nt: TGCAGTGCTCCCCCCCCGGGACTTACGAACACCGGGGAGCTGTTTTTT; CDR3aa: CSAPPPGLTNTGELFF
v_gene: TRBV12-3/TRBV12-4; j_gene: TRBJ2-1; abundance: many; d_gene: NA; CDR3nt: TGTGCCAGCACCCAAGGTGGCAGAGAGCAGTTCTTC; CDR3aa: CASTQGGREQFF
v_gene: TRBV7-9; j_gene: TRBJ2-2; abundance: many; d_gene: TRBD1; CDR3nt: TGTGCCAGCACCTCAACAGGGGCCGGGGAGCTGTTTTTT; CDR3aa: CASTSTGAGELFF
v_gene: TRBV18; j_gene: TRBJ1-3; abundance: NA; d_gene: TRBD1; CDR3nt: TGTGCCAGCTCACCCAGGCGGACAGGGTTCGGTGGAAACACCATATATTTT; CDR3aa: CASSPRRTGFGGNTIYF
v_gene: TRBV5-1; j_gene: TRBJ2-1; abundance: few; d_gene: NA; CDR3nt: TGCGCCAGCAGCTTGCCTGTTTACAATGAGCAGTTCTTC; CDR3aa: CASSLPVYNEQFF
v_gene: TRBV5-1; j_gene: TRBJ2-2; abundance: NA; d_gene: TRBD1; CDR3nt: TGCGCCAGTCGACAGGGGCCGAACACCGGGGAGCTGTTTTTT; CDR3aa: CASRQGPNTGELFF
v_gene: TRBV6-6; j_gene: TRBJ1-4; abundance: NA; d_gene: NA; CDR3nt: TGTGCCGGCCGCGGGGGGAATGAAAAACTGTTTTTT; CDR3aa: CAGRGGNEKLFF
v_gene: TRBV10-1; j_gene: TRBJ2-2; abundance: few; d_gene: NA; CDR3nt: TGCGCCAGCAGTGCTGACGCCGGGGAGCTGTTTTTT; CDR3aa: CASSADAGELFF
v_gene: TRBV24-1; j_gene: TRBJ1-2; abundance: few; d_gene: NA; CDR3nt: TGTGCCACCAACGACTATGGCTACACCTTC; CDR3aa: CATNDYGYTF
v_gene: TRBV9; j_gene: TRBJ2-1; abundance: few; d_gene: NA; CDR3nt: TGTGCCAGCAGCGAGGGGGATTGGGCTAATGAGCAGTTCTTC; CDR3aa: CASSEGDWANEQFF
v_gene: TRBV11-2; j_gene: TRBJ1-2; abundance: NA; d_gene: NA; CDR3nt: TGTGCCAGCAGCCCTATTTCGGTTGATGGCTACACCTTC; CDR3aa: CASSPISVDGYTF
v_gene: TRBV4-3; j_gene: TRBJ2-7; abundance: NA; d_gene: NA; CDR3nt: TGCGCCAGCAGCCAAGATGTGACTACCTACGAGCAGTACTTC; CDR3aa: CASSQDVTTYEQYF
v_gene: TRBV20-1; j_gene: TRBJ1-6; abundance: NA; d_gene: NA; CDR3nt: TGCAGTGCTAGTACAGGCAGCGCCTATAATTCACCCCTCCACTTT; CDR3aa: CSASTGSAYNSPLHF
v_gene: TRBV5-4; j_gene: TRBJ2-5; abundance: NA; d_gene: NA; CDR3nt: TGTGCCAGCAGCTTGGACAGGGTATATGAGACCCAGTACTTC; CDR3aa: CASSLDRVYETQYF
v_gene: TRBV6-2/TRBV6-3; j_gene: TRBJ2-3; abundance: NA; d_gene: NA; CDR3nt: TGTGCCAGCAGTCAAAGGGTATTCACAGATACGCAGTATTTT; CDR3aa: CASSQRVFTDTQYF
v_gene: TRBV20-1; j_gene: TRBJ2-1; abundance: NA; d_gene: TRBD2; CDR3nt: TGCAGTGCTAGAGGGGCTAGCGGGGAGTCCTACAATGAGCAGTTCTTC; CDR3aa: CSARGASGESYNEQFF
v_gene: TRBV25-1; j_gene: TRBJ2-5; abundance: NA; d_gene: NA; CDR3nt: TGTGCCAGCAGTGAATATACAGGGAGTAGGCAAGAGACCCAGTACTTC; CDR3aa: CASSEYTGSRQETQYF
v_gene: TRBV29-1; j_gene: TRBJ1-1; abundance: few; d_gene: NA; CDR3nt: TGCAGCGGGGGACGGCAGAACACTGAAGCTTTCTTT; CDR3aa: CSGGRQNTEAFF